This TCR beta chain appears in the sequencing data of a study of shared clonotypes between healthy human individuals (dated by TCRdb to between 2020 and 2021). Context from the whole study: The cohort included three men and a couple of women between 18 and 49 years of age. For each donor, three plates each were used for CD4 naive and CD4 memory, two plates were used for CD8 naive, and one plate was used for CD8 memory. The study deeply sequenced blood TCR repertoires of about 5 healthy adults to estimate repertoire size and the extent of clonotype sharing between individuals. Different laboratories and diverse techniques were used to prepare libraries and sequence TCR repertoires, to increase sequencing depth and limit assay-specific biases. Leukapheresis yielded between about 0.94 and 8.9 billion PBMCs per donor. On the study overall, not on this receptor specifically: Naive subsets generally had larger estimated clonotype richness than memory subsets did. Higher generation probabilities were observed for clonotypes shared by all four sorted-subset donors than for non-shared clonotypes. Only blood was sampled, and tissue TCR repertoires likely differ from those in blood. Incomplete sequencing was indicated by rarefaction of sorted-subset datasets, despite the large sequencing depth. Across a handful of donors, about 5% of naive CD4, 3% to 3.5% of naive CD8, 2.3% of memory CD4, and about 0.44% of memory CD8 clonotypes were shared. Pairwise subsampling led to the expectation that sequencing depth would affect the degree of clonotype sharing among donors. Because the study included only a small number of donors, the genetic and exposure-history diversity represented was limited.

The germline V gene (reference sequence) specifies GTSNPN as CDR1 and SVGIG as CDR2. The junction shows trimming of 5 bases on V and 3 bases on J, and the gene matches do not reach 6 bases of it. The CDR3 goes from the cysteine to the phenylalanine over 13 residues. Only CDR3 DNA remains: 39 bases, in frame from the first base. As for this clone: Its antigen is currently not known. No base quality information exists; no much larger clone differs at one position.

TCR CDR3 regions were amplified from genomic DNA by multiplex PCR using the deep immunoSEQ assay. Extracted genomic DNA from each cell subset was distributed evenly across all wells of several immunoSEQ 96-well plates, and each plate was treated as a replicate. For sorted subsets, 200 to 250 ng of genomic DNA, equivalent to tens of thousands of T cell genomes, went into each replicate PCR. The purified libraries were quantified using a Qubit 3.0 fluorometer, sized with a Bioanalyzer 2100, and then quantified again using the KAPA Library Quantification kit. Every immunoSEQ 96-well plate was sequenced on a separate single-read 150-cycle Illumina NextSeq 550 flow cell. As for how the authors treated the data: Because the immunoSEQ output held only junctional sequences and lacked quality scores, the filtering could not match the filtering applied to full-length reads. To assign V/J genes and CDR3, sequences were annotated against IMGT germline references using PyIR, a Python wrapper for IgBLAST v1.9. Reads were removed for weak V/J assignments (E-value above 1e-6), missing CDR3, stop codons, out-of-frame junctions, or ambiguous translated residues. V3J clonotypes were defined by identical inferred V gene, J gene, and CDR3 amino acid sequence. The percentage overlap between two repertoires was calculated by dividing the number of shared unique clonotypes by the size of the smaller repertoire. Three approaches were used to assess repertoire richness: RTK rarefaction, the Chao1 estimator, and Recon v2.1 estimates of unobserved clonotypes. Generation probabilities were computed with OLGA for all TCRbeta clonotypes obtained by the gDNA method from a handful of donors. TCRdb carries this immuneACCESS record with in-frame sequences only. Its versions omit some clonotypes, under half of them owing to an unresolved V gene in the studies checked, with the rest unexplained. Clone size and the V and J calls come from that table; the DNA yielded D and trimming. This sample gives 950,000 to 1,100,000 clones in total; around 78% of them show up just once. Around 0.61% of the sample is in the top ten clones.

The donors were healthy, HIV-negative adults with no recently reported acute infections or vaccinations. Every donor was a Caucasian adult living in Nashville, Tennessee, USA. Magnetic negative selection was used to enrich CD4+ T cells, after which naive cells were positively selected on CD45RA and the negative fraction became the memory subset. Blood was collected by leukapheresis, and PBMCs were isolated by Ficoll-Histopaque density gradient centrifugation and then cryopreserved in liquid nitrogen vapor phase. Purity and quantity of every magnetically sorted T cell population were checked by analytical flow cytometry. From each sorted fraction, genomic DNA was isolated and quantified by UV absorbance on a Nanodrop 2000c.

Recombination linked TRBV30 to TRBJ2-7; TRBD2 matches 8 bases in the middle. The sequence was obtained from a man between 18 and 29 years old in good health. Some clones in this sample may be carry-over from other donors' samples. The sequenced sample consisted of memory CD4+ T cells from PBMCs. The cell subset or site label here, explained by the study, means: CD45RA-negative fraction. The bases are TGTGCCTGGGCCCGGCTAGCGGGCTACGAGCAGTACTTC. The resulting protein is CAWARLAGYEQYF. Joined to the reference TRBV30 and TRBJ2-7 proteins, this CDR3 gives the full variable domain: SQTIHQWPATLVQPVGSPLSLECTVEGTSNPNLYWYRQAAGRGLQLLFYSVGIGQISSEVPQNLSASRPQDRQFILSSKKLLLSDSGFYLCAWARLAGYEQYFGPGTRLTVT.